This T cell receptor (beta chain) was observed in a study of blood T cell repertoires in COVID-19. Background on the study: Samples representing acute and convalescent COVID-19 were sourced from the United States, Italy and Spain. In each case, the material was cDNA or gDNA derived from T cells, B-cell-depleted T cells, or PBMCs.

Methods used by the authors: Amplification of reference gene primers provided the estimated nucleated cell counts. Repertoires were generated with immunoSEQ multiplex PCR, while TCRdb's copy carries only in-frame clones and drops some. That table is the source of V, J and clone size, and D and trimming were worked out from the DNA. The table lists about 200,000 clones, about 88% of them singletons, with roughly 0.7% in the top ten. The sequenced sample consisted of peripheral blood. This TCR came from a man aged 40-50 years with acute or convalescent COVID-19.

This CDR3 reads CASSSSGGWGTDTQYF. In nucleotides, the CDR3 is TGTGCCAGTAGTAGCTCAGGGGGGTGGGGCACAGATACGCAGTATTTT. This chain joins TRBV19 and TRBJ2-3; tentatively, D is TRBD1 (7 bases). This CDR3 region has 16 residues. Germline CDR1 reads LNHDA; CDR2 reads SQIVND (reference sequence). Trimming cost V 4 bases and J 1 base, with 15 bases left between them.